Each of the 17 T cell receptor beta chains below was sequenced from the same sample in a study of cytomegalovirus exposure and HLA in healthy donors. A multiplex PCR was run with 60 Vbeta primers and 13 Jbeta primers. The protocol was immunoSEQ multiplex PCR, while the TCRdb copy is restricted to in-frame clones and leaves out a portion. The sample contains 50,000 or so clones, around 62% of which appear only once. Sequenced sample: PBMCs. Source of these receptors: a human donor in good health.

This clone turned up a few times. Here the CDR3 reads CASNPAGRSEAFF. Written as DNA, the CDR3 is TGTGCCAGCAATCCAGCGGGGCGATCTGAAGCTTTCTTT. The rearrangement uses TRBV7-9 and TRBJ1-1, with D tentatively TRBD1 (5 bases). The V gene lost 7 bases and the J gene lost 6 bases, with 15 bases spanning the gap. CDR1 and CDR2 (germline): SEHNR, FQNEAQ (reference sequence). The CDR3 extends over 13 amino acids. Full variable domain (remainder filled in from reference TRBV7-9 and TRBJ1-1): DTGVSQNPRHKITKRGQNVTFRCDPISEHNRLYWYRQTLGQGPEFLTYFQNEAQLEKSRLLSDRFSAERPKGSFSTLEIQRTEQGDSAMYLCASNPAGRSEAFFGQGTRLTVV.

V is TRBV4-1 and J is TRBJ2-3; weak D call: TRBD2 (6 bases). Trimming took 2 bases from V and 0 from J, leaving 15 bases between them. Germline V gene sequence: CDR1 MGHRA, CDR2 YSYEKL. There are 17 residues in the CDR3. As DNA, the CDR3 is TGCGCCAGCAGCCAAACCAGCGGGTTCCTTAGCACAGATACGCAGTATTTT. This codes for CASSQTSGFLSTDTQYF.

This chain connects TRBV5-4 to TRBJ2-1; 9 nucleotides line up with TRBD2. The CDR3 runs to 17 residues. The germline V gene encodes CDR1 SGHNT and CDR2 YYREEE (reference sequence). With V trimmed by 4 bases and J by 6 bases, 14 bases remained unmatched. CDR3 DNA: TGTGCCAGCAGCCGCGGGACTAGCAGCGTTGGGGGCAATGAGCAGTTCTTC. Its translation: CASSRGTSSVGGNEQFF.

CDR3 residues: CASFFGNYGYTF. DNA for the CDR3: TGTGCCAGCTTTTTCGGTAACTATGGCTACACCTTC. The chain joins TRBV25-1 to TRBJ1-2; D is undetermined. Germline V gene lookup returns CDR1 MGHDK and CDR2 SYGVNS. This CDR3 has 12 amino acids. The V end lost 8 bases, the J end lost 1 base, and 8 bases lay between the germline ends.

The chain is built from TRBV19 and TRBJ2-7; D is uncertain. V lost 5 bases and J 4 bases, leaving 18 bases between the germline ends. Germline CDR1 is LNHDA and CDR2 is SQIVND (reference sequence). The CDR3 contains 15 residues. CDR3 protein: CASSLMTAGKYEQYF. The CDR3 coding sequence is TGTGCCAGTAGTTTGATGACGGCAGGTAAATACGAGCAGTACTTC.

V usage is TRBV6-6 and J usage is TRBJ2-3, with a possible D match to TRBD1 (6 bases). This CDR3 region has 14 residues. V was clipped by 5 bases and J by 2 bases, with 11 bases between them. CDR1 is MNHNY, CDR2 SVGAGI, per germline (reference sequence). In DNA form, the CDR3 reads TGTGCCAGCAGTGGCCGGGACACCACAGATACGCAGTATTTT. Translating it yields CASSGRDTTDTQYF.

J is TRBJ2-1 and V is TRBV5-1, with 11 bases matching TRBD2. V was pared by 5 bases and J by 1 base, with 14 bases of the junction left unmatched. Germline V lookup: CDR1 SGHRS, CDR2 YFSETQ. The CDR3 covers 19 residues. CDR3 sequence: CASSTPTSGAGGSYNEQFF. The CDR3 DNA follows: TGCGCCAGCAGTACACCGACTAGCGGGGCCGGCGGTTCCTACAATGAGCAGTTCTTC.

This clone was seen a handful of times. The chain links TRBV9 to TRBJ1-1; D gene uncertain. Per the germline V gene, CDR1 is SGDLS and CDR2 is YYNGEE. The CDR3 totals 12 residues. V lost 3 bases and J lost 0, with 3 bases in between. The CDR3 DNA reads as TGTGCCAGCAGCGGGCTGAACACTGAAGCTTTCTTT. The encoded protein is CASSGLNTEAFF.

Worth noting for this clone: The junction differs from germline at one of its ends, possibly a read error. The chain uses TRBV7-7 and TRBJ1-1, with TRBD1 as a possible D gene (5 bases). Germline CDR1 and CDR2: SSHAT and FNYEAQ (reference sequence). This CDR3 has 13 residues. The CDR3: CASSSDRNTEAFF. Here the CDR3 DNA reads TGTGCTAGCAGCTCTGACAGGAACACTGAAGCTTTCTTT.

The chain links TRBV6-5 to TRBJ2-7; 9 bases line up with TRBD1. The CDR3 consists of 15 residues. Germline CDR1 is MNHEY and CDR2 is SVGAGI. The V gene end was trimmed by 6 bases and the J gene end by 2 bases; junction bases not matched to a gene: 8. CDR3 loop: CASRSRDRVTYEQYF. Here the CDR3 DNA reads TGTGCCAGCAGGTCCCGGGACAGGGTTACCTACGAGCAGTACTTC.

The V and J genes are TRBV4-3 and TRBJ1-2, with no clear D. The germline V gene has CDR1 LGHNA and CDR2 YSLEER. The CDR3 runs to 15 residues. With 0 bases removed from V and 0 bases from J, the gap between germline ends came to 8 bases. The CDR3, as DNA: TGCGCCAGCAGCCAAGACTGGACTTCTAACTATGGCTACACCTTC. This translates into CASSQDWTSNYGYTF.

The chain couples TRBV7-6 to TRBJ2-2; TRBD2 aligns across 7 bases. After removal of 6 bases from V and 6 bases from J, the junction contained 4 bases not matched to a gene. The CDR3 totals 13 residues. CDR1 is SGHVS, CDR2 FNYEAQ, per germline. Here the CDR3 reads CASRPAGPGELFF. For the CDR3, the DNA is TGTGCCAGCAGACCAGCGGGGCCCGGGGAGCTGTTTTTT.

The chain joins TRBV4-1 to TRBJ2-2; tentatively, D is TRBD1 (7 bases). Germline CDR1 MGHRA, CDR2 YSYEKL. This CDR3 has 17 residues. Trimming took off 4 bases at V and 5 bases at J, with 20 bases between the two ends. CDR3 sequence: CASSPEGALSGTGELFF. As DNA, the CDR3 is TGCGCCAGCAGCCCGGAGGGGGCGCTTTCTGGTACCGGGGAGCTGTTTTTT.

This chain links TRBV7-2 with TRBJ1-2; D is possibly TRBD1 (6 bases). Trimming cost V 1 base and J 2 bases, with 8 bases left between them. The germline gives CDR1 SGHTA, CDR2 FQGNSA. The CDR3 loop spans 14 amino acids. Here the CDR3 DNA reads TGTGCCAGCAGCTTAGGCAGGGGCAACTATGGCTACACCTTC. Amino acids: CASSLGRGNYGYTF.

This clone came up a few times. CDR3 sequence (DNA): TGTGCCAGCAGTTTATCGGCGGGGACAGGGGGCGGAGGCTACACCTTC. Translated: CASSLSAGTGGGGYTF. The V gene is TRBV27, the J gene TRBJ1-2, with 12 bases fitting TRBD1. The junction had 7 bases not matched to a gene; V was cut back by 0 bases and J by 8 bases. This CDR3 is built from 16 residues. CDR1 is MNHEY and CDR2 is SMNVEV in the germline V gene (reference sequence).

CDR3 amino acids: CATSLTPAAGGVAFF. CDR3 sequence (DNA): TGTGCCACCAGCCTTACTCCCGCGGCCGGGGGGGTTGCTTTCTTT. V usage is TRBV15 and J usage is TRBJ1-1, with a possible D match to TRBD1 (5 bases). The V end was cut by 5 bases, the J end by 11 bases, with 24 bases between. Germline V lookup: CDR1 LNHNV, CDR2 YYDKDF (reference sequence). CDR3 size: 15 residues.

This clone came up once. The chain uses TRBV6-1 and TRBJ2-5, with TRBD1 identical over 8 bases. V lost 6 bases to trimming and J lost 4 bases; unmatched junction nucleotides: 10. This CDR3 region has 15 residues. From germline, CDR1 is MNHNS and CDR2 SASEGT. The CDR3 coding sequence is TGTGCCAGCAGGTCAGGGGGCAGTGGAAGAGAGACCCAGTACTTC. Its protein is CASRSGGSGRETQYF.